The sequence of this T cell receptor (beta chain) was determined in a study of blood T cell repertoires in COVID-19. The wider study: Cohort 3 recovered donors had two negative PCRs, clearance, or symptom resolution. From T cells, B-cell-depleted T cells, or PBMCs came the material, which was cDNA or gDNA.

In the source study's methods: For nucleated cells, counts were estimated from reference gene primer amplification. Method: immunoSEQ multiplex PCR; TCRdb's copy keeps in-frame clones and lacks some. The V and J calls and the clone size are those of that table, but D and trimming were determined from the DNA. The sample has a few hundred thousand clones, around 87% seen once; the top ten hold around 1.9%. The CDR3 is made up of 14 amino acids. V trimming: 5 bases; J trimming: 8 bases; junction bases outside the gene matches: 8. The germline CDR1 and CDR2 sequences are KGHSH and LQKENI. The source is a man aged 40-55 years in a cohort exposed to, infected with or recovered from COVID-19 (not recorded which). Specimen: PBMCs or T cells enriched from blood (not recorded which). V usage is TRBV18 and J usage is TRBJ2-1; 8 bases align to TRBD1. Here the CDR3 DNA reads TGTGCCAGCTCATACCGGGACAGGTCGCATGAGCAGTTCTTC. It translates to CASSYRDRSHEQFF.